This is a list of T cell receptor beta chains from one sample in a study of T-cell memory formation after mild COVID-19. From the 5' RACE reads, TCRdb called clonotypes with MiXCR, one entry per CDR3 protein. The sample yields roughly 170,000 distinct CDR3 sequences, about a fifth seen once. The sequenced sample consisted of PBMCs or a T cell subset sorted from them (not recorded which). Receptors were obtained from an adult woman who had mild COVID-19 (a few samples of this study predate the infection). Cell type and time point are not known. Both conserved end residues are part of each CDR3. D genes are given only for firm matches. Size is omitted from some rows. Given values are once, few, many or a class for expanded clones.

TRBJ2-3,.,TRBV24-1,.,CATSASDTQYF,TGTGCCACCAGTGCCTCCGATACGCAGTATTTT
TRBJ1-1,.,TRBV7-6,.,CASSLGDPSITEAFF,TGTGCCAGCAGCTTAGGGGACCCCTCAATCACTGAAGCTTTCTTT
TRBJ2-1,.,TRBV6-5,.,CASSPHWGSGNEQFF,TGTGCCAGCAGTCCCCACTGGGGCAGCGGCAATGAGCAGTTCTTC
TRBJ2-7,.,TRBV30,.,CAWKGLASSYEQYF,TGTGCCTGGAAAGGACTGGCAAGCTCCTACGAGCAGTACTTC
TRBJ2-1,TRBD1,TRBV5-4,few,CASSPEPGQGNNEQFF,TGTGCCAGCAGCCCCGAACCGGGACAGGGGAACAATGAGCAGTTCTTC
TRBJ2-3,.,TRBV7-6,once,CASSLDTGRDTQYF,TGTGCCAGCAGCTTAGATACAGGGAGAGATACGCAGTATTTT
TRBJ1-5,.,TRBV4-1,.,CASSQSDSQPQHF,TGCGCCAGCAGCCAGTCAGACAGCCAGCCCCAGCATTTT
TRBJ2-3,TRBD1,TRBV3-1,few,CASSQDDRGGTDTQYF,TGTGCCAGCAGCCAAGACGACAGGGGCGGAACAGATACGCAGTATTTT
TRBJ2-1,TRBD2,TRBV4-2,once,CASSQETSGSNEQFF,TGTGCCAGCAGCCAAGAGACTAGCGGAAGCAATGAGCAGTTCTTC
TRBJ1-2,TRBD1,TRBV7-9,.,CASSSGDRGSYGYTF,TGTGCCAGCAGCTCCGGTGACAGGGGGTCCTATGGCTACACCTTC
TRBJ1-5,.,TRBV15,.,CATSTYSVNQPQHF,TGTGCCACCAGCACATACAGCGTTAATCAGCCCCAGCATTTT
TRBJ2-3,.,TRBV7-9,.,CASSSWGDSTDTQYF,TGTGCCAGCAGCTCCTGGGGGGATAGCACAGATACGCAGTATTTT
TRBJ2-1,.,TRBV29-1,.,CSVVLGADYNEQFF,TGCAGCGTTGTTCTGGGGGCGGACTACAATGAGCAGTTCTTC
TRBJ1-2,TRBD1,TRBV5-1,.,CASSTGTASYGYTF,TGCGCCAGCAGCACCGGGACAGCGTCCTATGGCTACACCTTC
TRBJ2-7,.,TRBV5-1,.,CASSLEGNSYEQYF,TGCGCCAGCAGCTTGGAGGGTAACTCCTACGAGCAGTACTTC
TRBJ1-1,TRBD1,TRBV5-1,few,CASSLVGQGAGTEAFF,TGCGCCAGCAGCTTGGTTGGACAGGGGGCAGGAACTGAAGCTTTCTTT
TRBJ1-2,.,TRBV20-1,.,CSARDAQSSSAHYGYTF,TGCAGTGCTAGAGACGCTCAGAGCTCGTCAGCGCACTATGGCTACACCTTC
TRBJ2-2,TRBD2,TRBV7-6,.,CASSLNSGGAAGELFF,TGTGCCAGCAGCCTCAATAGCGGGGGGGCCGCCGGGGAGCTGTTTTTT
TRBJ2-2,.,TRBV29-1,.,CSVVTPNTGELFF,TGCAGCGTTGTCACGCCGAACACCGGGGAGCTGTTTTTT
TRBJ1-2,.,TRBV6-2/TRBV6-3,.,CASKLDSQIEGYTF,TGTGCCAGCAAATTGGACAGTCAGATCGAAGGCTACACCTTC